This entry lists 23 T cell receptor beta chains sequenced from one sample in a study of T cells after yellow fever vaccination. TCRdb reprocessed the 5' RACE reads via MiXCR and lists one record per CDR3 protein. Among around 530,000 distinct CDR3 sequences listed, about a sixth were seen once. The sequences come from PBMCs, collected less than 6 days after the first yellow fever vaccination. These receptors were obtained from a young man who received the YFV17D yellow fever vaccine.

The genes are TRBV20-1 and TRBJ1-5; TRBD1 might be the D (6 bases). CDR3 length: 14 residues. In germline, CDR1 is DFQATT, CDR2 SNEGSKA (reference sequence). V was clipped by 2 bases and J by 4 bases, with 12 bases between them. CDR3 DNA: TGCAGTGCTAGAAGAGGGGGGGAAAATCAGCCCCAGCATTTT. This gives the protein CSARRGGENQPQHF.

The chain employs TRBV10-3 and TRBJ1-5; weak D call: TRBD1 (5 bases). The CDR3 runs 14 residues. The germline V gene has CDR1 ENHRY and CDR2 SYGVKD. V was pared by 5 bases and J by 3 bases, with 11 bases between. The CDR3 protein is CAISHSGLNQPQHF. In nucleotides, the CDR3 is TGTGCCATCAGTCATTCGGGGCTCAATCAGCCCCAGCATTTT.

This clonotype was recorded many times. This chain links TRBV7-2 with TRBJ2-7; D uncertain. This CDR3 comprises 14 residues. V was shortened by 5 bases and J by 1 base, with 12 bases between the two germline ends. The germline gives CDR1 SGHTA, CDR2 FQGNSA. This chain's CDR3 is CASSVALVSYEQYF. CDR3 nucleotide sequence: TGTGCCAGCAGCGTCGCTCTAGTATCCTACGAGCAGTACTTC.

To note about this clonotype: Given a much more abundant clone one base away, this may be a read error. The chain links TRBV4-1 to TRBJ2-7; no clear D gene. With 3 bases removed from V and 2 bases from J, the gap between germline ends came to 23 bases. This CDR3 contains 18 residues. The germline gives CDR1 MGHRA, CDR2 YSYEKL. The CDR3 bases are TGCGCCAGCAGCCAGCTGTTTCGGACGGATCCCCTTCCCTACGAGCAGTACTTC. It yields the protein CASSQLFRTDPLPYEQYF.

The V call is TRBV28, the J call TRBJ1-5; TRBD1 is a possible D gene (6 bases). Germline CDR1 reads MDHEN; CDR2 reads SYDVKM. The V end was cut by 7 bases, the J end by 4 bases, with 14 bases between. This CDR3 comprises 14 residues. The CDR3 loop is CASNRAYLNQPQHF. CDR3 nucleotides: TGTGCCAGCAACAGGGCATATTTAAATCAGCCCCAGCATTTT.

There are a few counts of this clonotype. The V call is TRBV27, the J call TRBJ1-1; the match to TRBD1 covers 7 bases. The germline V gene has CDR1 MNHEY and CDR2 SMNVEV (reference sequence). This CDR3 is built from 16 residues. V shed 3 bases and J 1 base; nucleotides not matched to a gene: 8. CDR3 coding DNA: TGTGCCAGCAGTTTCGAGGGGGCGGCACCGAACACTGAAGCTTTCTTT. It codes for CASSFEGAAPNTEAFF.

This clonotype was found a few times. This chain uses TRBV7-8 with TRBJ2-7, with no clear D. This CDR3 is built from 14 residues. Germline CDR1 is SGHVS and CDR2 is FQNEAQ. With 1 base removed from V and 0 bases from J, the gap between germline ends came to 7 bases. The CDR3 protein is CASSLVPSSYEQYV. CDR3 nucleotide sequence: TGTGCCAGCAGCTTAGTCCCGAGCTCCTACGAGCAGTACGTC.

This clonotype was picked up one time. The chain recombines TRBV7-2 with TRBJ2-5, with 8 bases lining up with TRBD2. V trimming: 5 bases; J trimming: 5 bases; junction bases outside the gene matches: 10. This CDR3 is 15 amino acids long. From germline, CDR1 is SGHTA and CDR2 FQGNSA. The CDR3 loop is CASSPQVGGAETQYF. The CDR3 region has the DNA TGTGCCAGCAGCCCCCAGGTCGGGGGGGCGGAGACCCAGTACTTC. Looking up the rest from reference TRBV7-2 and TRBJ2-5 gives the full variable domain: GAGVSQSPSNKVTEKGKDVELRCDPISGHTALYWYRQSLGQGLEFLIYFQGNSAPDKSGLPSDRFSAERTGGSVSTLTIQRTQQEDSAVYLCASSPQVGGAETQYFGPGTRLLVL.

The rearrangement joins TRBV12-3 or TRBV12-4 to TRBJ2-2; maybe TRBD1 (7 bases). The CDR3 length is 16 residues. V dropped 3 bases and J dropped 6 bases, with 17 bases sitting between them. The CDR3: CASSFGGGGFSGELFF. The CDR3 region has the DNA TGTGCCAGCAGTTTTGGCGGAGGGGGCTTTTCCGGGGAGCTGTTTTTT.

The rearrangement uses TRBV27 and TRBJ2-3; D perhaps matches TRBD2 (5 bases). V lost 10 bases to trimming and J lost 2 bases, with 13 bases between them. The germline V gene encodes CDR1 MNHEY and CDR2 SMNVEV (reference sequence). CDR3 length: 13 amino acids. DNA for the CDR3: TGTGCCATCCGTGGACTCACCACAGATACGCAGTATTTT. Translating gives CAIRGLTTDTQYF.

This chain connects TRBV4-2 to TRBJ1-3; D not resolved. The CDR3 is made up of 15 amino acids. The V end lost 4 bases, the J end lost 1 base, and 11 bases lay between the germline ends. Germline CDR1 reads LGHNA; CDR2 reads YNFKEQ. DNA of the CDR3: TGTGCCAGCAGCCGTCGATTTGGGTCTGGAAACACCATATATTTT. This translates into CASSRRFGSGNTIYF.

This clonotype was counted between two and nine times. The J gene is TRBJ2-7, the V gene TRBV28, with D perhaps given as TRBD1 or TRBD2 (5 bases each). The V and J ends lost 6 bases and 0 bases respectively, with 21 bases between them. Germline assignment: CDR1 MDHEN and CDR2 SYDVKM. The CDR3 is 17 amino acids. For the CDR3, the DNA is TGTGCCAGCAGAGACACCCCCGGACAAGGGAGCTCCTACGAGCAGTACGTC. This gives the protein CASRDTPGQGSSYEQYV.

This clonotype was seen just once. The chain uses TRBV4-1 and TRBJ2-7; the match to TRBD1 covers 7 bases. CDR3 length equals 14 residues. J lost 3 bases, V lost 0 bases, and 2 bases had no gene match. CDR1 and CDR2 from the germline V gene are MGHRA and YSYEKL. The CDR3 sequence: CASSQDRQGYEQYF. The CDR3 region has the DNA TGCGCCAGCAGCCAAGATCGACAGGGCTACGAGCAGTACTTC.

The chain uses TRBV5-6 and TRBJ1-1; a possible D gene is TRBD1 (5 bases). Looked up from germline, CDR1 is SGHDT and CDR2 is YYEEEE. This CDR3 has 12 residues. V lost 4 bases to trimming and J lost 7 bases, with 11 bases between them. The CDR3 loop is CASSRGGSEAFF. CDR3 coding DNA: TGTGCCAGCAGCCGCGGGGGGAGTGAAGCTTTCTTT.

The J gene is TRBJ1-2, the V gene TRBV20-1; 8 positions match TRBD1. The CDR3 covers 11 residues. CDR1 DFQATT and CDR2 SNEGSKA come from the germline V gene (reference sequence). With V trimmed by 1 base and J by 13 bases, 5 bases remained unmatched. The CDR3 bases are TGCAGTGCTAGAGGGGACAGGTCCGGCACCTTC. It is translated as CSARGDRSGTF.

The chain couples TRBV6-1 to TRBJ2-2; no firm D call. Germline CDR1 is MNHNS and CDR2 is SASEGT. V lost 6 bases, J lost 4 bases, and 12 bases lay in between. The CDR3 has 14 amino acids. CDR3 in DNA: TGTGCCAGCAGCCTAAAGTCGGGCACCGGGGAGCTGTTTTTT. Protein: CASSLKSGTGELFF.

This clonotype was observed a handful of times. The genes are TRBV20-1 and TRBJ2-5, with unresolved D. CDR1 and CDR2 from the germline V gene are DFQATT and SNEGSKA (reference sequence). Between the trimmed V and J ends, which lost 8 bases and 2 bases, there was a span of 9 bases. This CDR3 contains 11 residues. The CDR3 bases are TGCAGTTTGGTAGCTCAAGAGACCCAGTACTTC. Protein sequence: CSLVAQETQYF.

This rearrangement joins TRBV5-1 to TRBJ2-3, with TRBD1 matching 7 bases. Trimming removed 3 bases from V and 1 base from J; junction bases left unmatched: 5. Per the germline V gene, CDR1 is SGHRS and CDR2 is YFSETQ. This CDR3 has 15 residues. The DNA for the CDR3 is TGCGCCAGCAGCTCGGGACAGCTCCGCACAGATACGCAGTATTTT. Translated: CASSSGQLRTDTQYF.

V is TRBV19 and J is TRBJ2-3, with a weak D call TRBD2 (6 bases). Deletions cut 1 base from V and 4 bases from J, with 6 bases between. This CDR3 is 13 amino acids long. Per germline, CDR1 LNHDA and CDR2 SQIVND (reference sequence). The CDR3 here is CASSIAGADTQYF. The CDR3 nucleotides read TGTGCCAGTAGTATAGCGGGGGCAGATACGCAGTATTTT.

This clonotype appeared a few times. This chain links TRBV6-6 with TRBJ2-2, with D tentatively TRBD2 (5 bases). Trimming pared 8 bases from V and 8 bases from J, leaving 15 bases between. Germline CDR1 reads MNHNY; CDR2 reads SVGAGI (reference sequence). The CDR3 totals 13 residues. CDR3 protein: CASRNAVAGELFF. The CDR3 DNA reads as TGTGCCAGCCGAAATGCCGTAGCGGGGGAGCTGTTTTTT.

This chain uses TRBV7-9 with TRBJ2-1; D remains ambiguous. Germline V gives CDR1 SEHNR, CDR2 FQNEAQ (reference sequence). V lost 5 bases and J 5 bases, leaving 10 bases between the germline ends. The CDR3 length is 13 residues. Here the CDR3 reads CASSHASHNEQFF. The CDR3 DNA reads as TGTGCCAGCAGCCACGCCAGTCACAATGAGCAGTTCTTC. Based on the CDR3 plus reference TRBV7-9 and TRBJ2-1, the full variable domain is DTGVSQNPRHKITKRGQNVTFRCDPISEHNRLYWYRQTLGQGPEFLTYFQNEAQLEKSRLLSDRFSAERPKGSFSTLEIQRTEQGDSAMYLCASSHASHNEQFFGPGTRLTVL.

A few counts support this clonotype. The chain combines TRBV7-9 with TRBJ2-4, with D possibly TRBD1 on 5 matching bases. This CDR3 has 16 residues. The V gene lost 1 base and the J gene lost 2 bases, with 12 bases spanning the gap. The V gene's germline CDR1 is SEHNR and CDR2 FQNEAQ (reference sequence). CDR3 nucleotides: TGTGCCAGCAGCTTAGTGGTCAAGGGGCCCAAAAACATTCAGTACTTC. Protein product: CASSLVVKGPKNIQYF.

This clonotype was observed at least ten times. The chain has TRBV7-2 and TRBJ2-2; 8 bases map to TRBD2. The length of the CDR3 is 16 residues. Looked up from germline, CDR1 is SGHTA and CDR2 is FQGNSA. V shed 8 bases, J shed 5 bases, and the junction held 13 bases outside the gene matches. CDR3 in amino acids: CASLSQAGGETGELFF. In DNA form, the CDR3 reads TGTGCCAGCTTGTCCCAGGCGGGGGGTGAAACCGGGGAGCTGTTTTTT. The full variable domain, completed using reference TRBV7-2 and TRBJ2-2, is GAGVSQSPSNKVTEKGKDVELRCDPISGHTALYWYRQSLGQGLEFLIYFQGNSAPDKSGLPSDRFSAERTGGSVSTLTIQRTQQEDSAVYLCASLSQAGGETGELFFGEGSRLTVL.